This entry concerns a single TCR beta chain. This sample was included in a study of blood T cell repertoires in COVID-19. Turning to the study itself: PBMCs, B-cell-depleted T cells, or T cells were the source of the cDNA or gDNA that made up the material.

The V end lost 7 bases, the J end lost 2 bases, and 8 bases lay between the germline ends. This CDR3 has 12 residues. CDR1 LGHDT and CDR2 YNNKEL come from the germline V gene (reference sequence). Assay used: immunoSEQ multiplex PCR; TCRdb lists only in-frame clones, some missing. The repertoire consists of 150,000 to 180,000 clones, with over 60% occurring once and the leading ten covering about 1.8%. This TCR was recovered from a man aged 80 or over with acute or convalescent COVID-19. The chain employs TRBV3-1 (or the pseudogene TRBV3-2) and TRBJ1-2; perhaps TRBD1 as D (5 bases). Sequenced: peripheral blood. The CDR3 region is CASTRGNYGYTF. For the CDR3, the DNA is TGTGCCAGCACTAGGGGAAACTATGGCTACACCTTC.